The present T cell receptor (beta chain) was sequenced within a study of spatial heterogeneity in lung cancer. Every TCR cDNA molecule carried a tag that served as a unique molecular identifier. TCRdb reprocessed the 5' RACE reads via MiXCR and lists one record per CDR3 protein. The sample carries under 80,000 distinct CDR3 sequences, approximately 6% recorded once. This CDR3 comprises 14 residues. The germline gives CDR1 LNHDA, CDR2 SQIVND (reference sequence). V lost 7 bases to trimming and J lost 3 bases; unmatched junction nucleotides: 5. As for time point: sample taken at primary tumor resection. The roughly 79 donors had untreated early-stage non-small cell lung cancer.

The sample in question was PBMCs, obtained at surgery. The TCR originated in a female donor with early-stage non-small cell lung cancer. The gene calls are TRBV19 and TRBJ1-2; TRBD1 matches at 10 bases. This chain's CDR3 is CASNDGQGDYGYTF. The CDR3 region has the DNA TGTGCCAGTAACGACGGACAGGGGGACTATGGCTACACCTTC.